Detailed here is one T cell receptor (beta chain). Its specificity is unknown. The sample comes from a study of T cell responses to AZD1222 COVID-19 vaccine. Clones were read by immunoSEQ multiplex PCR, and TCRdb kept only the in-frame ones, dropping some. There are some 120,000 clones in the sample; 65% to 90% occur only once, and around 27% lies in the top ten. Whole-study results and caveats: When two AZD1222 doses had been given, Spike-specific TCR breadth and depth rose.

The clonotype was recovered from an adult who received the AZD1222 COVID-19 vaccine. Sequencing used peripheral blood, obtained 28 days after the second AZD1222 dose.

CDR3 nucleotides: TGTGCCAGCAGATTAAGCAATGATCGGGCCACTCGGGAGTACTTC. The encoded protein is CASRLSNDRATREYF. This chain uses TRBV7-2 with TRBJ2-4; D is ambiguous. Germline V gene data show CDR1 as SGHTA and CDR2 as FQGNSA. The CDR3 totals 15 residues. Trimming took 6 bases from V and 14 from J, leaving 26 bases between them.